Ten or more counts support the clone carrying this TCR beta chain. What it recognizes is unknown. A volume of over 9 ml of fresh peripheral blood supplied the PBMCs. The data are from a study of Graves' ophthalmopathy and Graves' hyperthyroidism. Whole-study results and caveats: Blood repertoires reportedly contained most expanded thyroid clonotypes above 0.001 frequency.

From RNA, the CDR3 regions of TCR beta chains were amplified and sequenced. The first-round RT-PCR employed HTBI primers together with the Qiagen OneStep RT-PCR kit. A multiplex PCR was then performed as the second round. TCRdb independently ran MiXCR on the multiplex PCR reads; one entry per CDR3 protein. Of a few hundred thousand distinct CDR3 sequences in the sample, about 15% were seen once. This receptor was taken from an adult woman with stable Graves' hyperthyroidism. The sequencing input was peripheral blood.

The CDR3 region has the DNA TGTGCCAGCGGGGGAAACACCATATATTTT. Translating gives CASGGNTIYF. This chain uses TRBV7-8 with TRBJ1-3; unclear D gene. The CDR3 contains 10 residues. Trimming pared 8 bases from V and 4 bases from J, leaving 3 bases between. From germline, CDR1 is SGHVS and CDR2 FQNEAQ.